The clone carrying this T cell receptor beta chain came up many times. This table comes from immunoSEQ multiplex PCR, and its TCRdb copy is limited to in-frame clones, with some not included. The data contain about 89,000 clones, under 90% of them seen just once; the ten biggest clones take up approximately 2.1%. The record originates from a study of control samples from healthy donors and cancer patients. This CDR3 region has 14 residues. Germline V CDR1 and CDR2: SQVTM, ANQGSEA. V shed 7 bases and J shed 3 bases, with 18 bases lying between them. The sequence was collected from a woman aged 40-49 years in good health. The sequencing input was blood. This chain joins TRBV29-1 and TRBJ1-2; TRBD1 might be the D (5 bases). CDR3 nucleotides: TGCAGCGGCTTGGGGCCACCACCCTACTATGGCTACACCTTC. This gives the protein CSGLGPPPYYGYTF.